The T cell receptor beta chain under discussion was sequenced for a study of cytomegalovirus exposure and HLA in healthy donors. PCR used 60 Vbeta primers and 13 Jbeta primers. Sequenced by immunoSEQ multiplex PCR; TCRdb stores in-frame clones only, minus some. The sample yields about 32,000 clones, roughly 82% seen once. Findings and limits, study-wide: Presence/absence analyses treated sequencing depth as roughly uniform across donors.

Germline loops: CDR1 LGHNA, CDR2 YNFKEQ. The CDR3 length is 15 residues. The V and J ends lost 0 bases and 7 bases respectively, with 15 bases between them. This clone was detected only a few times. Its target is unknown. The sample was PBMCs. The TCR was taken from a woman in her late teens or twenties in good health and CMV-seronegative. This sequence joins TRBV4-2 and TRBJ1-1, with D possibly matching TRBD1 (6 bases). CDR3 sequence: CASSQESTGQSEAFF. The CDR3 coding sequence is TGTGCCAGCAGCCAAGAATCGACAGGTCAAAGTGAAGCTTTCTTT.